This T cell receptor beta chain comes out of a study of blood T cell repertoires in COVID-19. For the study at large: From the United States, Italy and Spain came samples of acute and convalescent COVID-19.

In the original workflow: Amplification with reference gene primers provided the estimates of nucleated cell counts. Generated by immunoSEQ multiplex PCR, the TCRdb table keeps only in-frame clones and is missing some. V, J and clone size derive from that table, while D and trimming were established from the DNA sequence. The sample yields some 150,000 clones, 85% to 90% seen once. The CDR3 consists of 14 residues. Looked up from germline, CDR1 is SQVTM and CDR2 is ANQGSEA. Trimming removed 7 bases from V and 1 base from J; junction bases left unmatched: 9. Sequenced material: peripheral blood. J is TRBJ1-1 and V is TRBV29-1, with 7 bases aligning to TRBD1. This receptor was identified in a man in his fifties or sixties with active or convalescent COVID-19. The CDR3: CSATSQGRNTEAFF. DNA of the CDR3: TGCAGCGCTACTTCACAGGGGCGGAACACTGAAGCTTTCTTT.